This T cell receptor beta chain was sequenced for a study of OX40 agonist ivuxolimab in advanced cancers. The study, taken as a whole, reports: Clonal expansion in partial responders at 0.1-3.0 mg/kg ranked among the lowest. There was clonal expansion of CD4+ and CD8+ blood T cells by week 6 at 0.1 to 3.0 mg/kg.

Blood samples were obtained at baseline, cycle 4 day 1, and cycle 7 day 1. Data came from immunoSEQ multiplex PCR; TCRdb stores just in-frame clones and leaves some out. Found here are 80,000 or so clones, about 93% of them singletons; the top ten hold about 0.32%. On this clone itself: Its antigen is not identified.

The clonotype originates from an adult with an advanced solid tumor such as melanoma, head and neck, liver or kidney cancer. The starting material was CD4+ or CD8+ T cells sorted from blood, obtained in a trial of the OX40 agonist ivuxolimab.

CDR3 DNA: TGTGCCGGCGGGACAGCCGGTCAGCCCCAGCATTTT. Translating it yields CAGGTAGQPQHF. V usage is TRBV28 and J usage is TRBJ1-5; 7 nucleotides match TRBD1. This CDR3 has 12 residues. After removal of 11 bases from V and 6 bases from J, the junction contained 7 bases not matched to a gene. Germline values: CDR1 MDHEN, CDR2 SYDVKM.